The 11 T cell receptor beta chains below all came from one sample that was sequenced in a study of cytomegalovirus exposure and HLA in healthy donors. Use of 60 Vbeta and 13 Jbeta primers characterized the PCR. The method was immunoSEQ multiplex PCR; TCRdb's version includes in-frame clones alone and lacks a portion of them. This sample yields around 110,000 clones, of which around 80% are seen a single time; roughly 3.6% belongs to the top ten. Material for sequencing was PBMCs. These receptors originate from a man between 60 and 70 years old in good health and CMV-seronegative.

This clone counts as medium-sized. This chain joins TRBV5-5 and TRBJ1-1; D uncertain. V was shortened by 0 bases and J by 4 bases, with 13 bases between the two germline ends. The CDR3 consists of 15 residues. Per the germline V gene, CDR1 is SGHKS and CDR2 is YYEKEE (reference sequence). The CDR3 nucleotides read TGTGCCAGCAGCTTGGAGCGGTGGAATCTCACTGAAGCTTTCTTT. Protein: CASSLERWNLTEAFF.

The genes are TRBV7-2 and TRBJ2-7; D remains unclear. CDR1 and CDR2 from the germline V gene are SGHTA and FQGNSA. The length of the CDR3 is 14 residues. V lost 4 bases to trimming and J lost 3 bases, with 13 bases between them. CDR3 sequence (DNA): TGTGCCAGCAGCTCCAGTGGGTCAGGCTACGAGCAGTACTTC. It translates to CASSSSGSGYEQYF.

V is TRBV5-1 and J is TRBJ2-3; a weak D match, TRBD1 (6 bases). V was shortened by 0 bases and J by 2 bases, with 10 bases between the two germline ends. CDR3 length: 15 residues. The germline V gene encodes CDR1 SGHRS and CDR2 YFSETQ. Here the CDR3 reads CASSLAPGVTDTQYF. As DNA, the CDR3 is TGCGCCAGCAGCTTGGCCCCAGGGGTCACAGATACGCAGTATTTT. Variable domain in full (rest from reference TRBV5-1 and TRBJ2-3): KAGVTQTPRYLIKTRGQQVTLSCSPISGHRSVSWYQQTPGQGLQFLFEYFSETQRNKGNFPGRFSGRQFSNSRSEMNVSTLELGDSALYLCASSLAPGVTDTQYFGPGTRLTVL.

In its sample, this clone was seen a few times. The chain employs TRBV9 and TRBJ1-1, with D perhaps TRBD1 (6 bases). Trimming left V 3 bases short and J 2 bases short, with 14 bases between. The V gene's germline CDR1 is SGDLS and CDR2 YYNGEE. The CDR3 is 15 amino acids. This CDR3 is CASSGRGNPNTEAFF. CDR3 in DNA: TGTGCCAGCAGCGGAAGGGGGAACCCCAACACTGAAGCTTTCTTT. The whole variable domain, remainder taken from reference TRBV9 and TRBJ1-1, is DSGVTQTPKHLITATGQRVTLRCSPRSGDLSVYWYQQSLDQGLQFLIQYYNGEERAKGNILERFSAQQFPDLHSELNLSSLELGDSALYFCASSGRGNPNTEAFFGQGTRLTVV.

This clone was detected a few times. The J gene is TRBJ2-5, the V gene TRBV7-9; no clear D gene. From germline, CDR1 is SEHNR and CDR2 FQNEAQ (reference sequence). With 4 bases removed from V and 2 bases from J, the gap between germline ends came to 14 bases. There are 15 residues in the CDR3. The CDR3 reads CASSSGELRQETQYF. The CDR3 nucleotides are TGTGCCAGCAGCTCCGGAGAGCTTCGGCAAGAGACCCAGTACTTC.

The chain carries TRBV7-8 and TRBJ1-2, with D perhaps matching TRBD1 (6 bases). Germline-derived CDR1 and CDR2 are SGHVS and FQNEAQ. V lost 5 bases and J lost 7, with 14 bases in between. The CDR3 is made up of 13 amino acids. The CDR3 sequence is CASSEGGFGGYTF. The CDR3 DNA follows: TGTGCCAGCAGCGAAGGGGGATTCGGTGGCTACACCTTC.

V and J are TRBV13 and TRBJ2-7; TRBD2 matches at 7 bases. The germline gives CDR1 PRHDT, CDR2 FYEKMQ (reference sequence). V gave up 1 base and J gave up 3 bases; unmatched junction bases: 9. CDR3 length: 16 residues. For the CDR3, the DNA is TGTGCCAGCAGCTTAGTGGAGAGGGGCGGGGGCTACGAGCAGTACTTC. This gives the protein CASSLVERGGGYEQYF.

This clone was seen a few times. The chain is built from TRBV6-5 and TRBJ1-4; maybe TRBD1 (6 bases). V lost 5 bases, J lost 3 bases, and 13 bases lay in between. Germline CDR1 and CDR2: MNHEY and SVGAGI. This CDR3 comprises 15 residues. The CDR3 spells CASSPLQGSNEKLFF. CDR3 DNA: TGTGCCAGCAGTCCACTACAGGGTTCTAATGAAAAACTGTTTTTT.

This rearrangement joins TRBV6-1 to TRBJ1-1; 8 bases map to TRBD1. V dropped 6 bases and J dropped 1; count of bases not matched to a gene: 7. CDR1 and CDR2 from the germline V gene are MNHNS and SASEGT. This CDR3 has 15 residues. CDR3 coding DNA: TGTGCCAGCAGGCTACAGACAGGGGAGAACACTGAAGCTTTCTTT. This translates into CASRLQTGENTEAFF.

This clone was picked up a small number of times. The chain has TRBV11-2 and TRBJ2-5, with D possibly TRBD2 on 5 matching bases. The CDR3 is 15 amino acids. Trimming removed 2 bases from V and 4 bases from J, with 14 bases in between. Germline CDR1 and CDR2: SGHAT and FQNNGV. CDR3 in DNA: TGTGCCAGCAGCTTATCGACAATCCGGGGAGAGACCCAGTACTTC. Translating gives CASSLSTIRGETQYF.

The J gene is TRBJ2-2, the V gene TRBV5-6; unclear D gene. Germline V gene sequence: CDR1 SGHDT, CDR2 YYEEEE. This CDR3 region has 14 residues. The V end was cut by 4 bases, the J end by 2 bases, with 9 bases between. Here the CDR3 reads CASSPTRNTGELFF. As DNA, the CDR3 is TGTGCCAGCAGCCCGACTCGTAACACCGGGGAGCTGTTTTTT.